Listed below are T cell receptor beta chains from one sample, sequenced in a study of CD8+CD57+ T cells in acquired aplastic anemia. TCRdb re-called the reads with MiXCR, one entry per CDR3 protein. The sample lists 200,000 to 250,000 distinct CDR3 sequences, around 63% occurring once. Sample: sorted CD4+, CD8+, or CD8+CD57+ T cells (not recorded which) from PBMCs. The source is a human donor in good health. Both conserved end residues are part of each CDR3. A D gene is named only where the DNA matches it firmly. Some rows have no size entry. The others give once, few or many, or a class for an expanded clone.

v_call: TRBV2
d_call: .
clone_size: .
j_call: TRBJ1-2
cdr3_aa: CASSYRASDGYTF
cdr3_nt: TGTGCCAGCAGTTACCGGGCAAGCGATGGCTACACCTTC

v_call: TRBV25-1
d_call: .
clone_size: many
j_call: TRBJ2-1
cdr3_aa: CASSEGLTSWAYNEQFF
cdr3_nt: TGTGCCAGCAGCGAGGGTTTGACTAGTTGGGCCTACAATGAGCAGTTCTTC

v_call: TRBV24-1
d_call: TRBD1
clone_size: once
j_call: TRBJ1-1
cdr3_aa: CATSAYSGTGSSEAFF
cdr3_nt: TGTGCCACCAGTGCGTATTCCGGGACAGGGTCTTCTGAAGCTTTCTTT

v_call: TRBV11-1
d_call: TRBD2
clone_size: .
j_call: TRBJ2-7
cdr3_aa: CAISPGTSGSSYEQCF
cdr3_nt: TGTGCCATCAGCCCTGGGACTAGCGGGAGCTCCTACGAGCAGTGCTTC

v_call: TRBV11-3
d_call: TRBD2
clone_size: many
j_call: TRBJ2-1
cdr3_aa: CASSLDPGLAGYNEQFF
cdr3_nt: TGTGCCAGCAGCTTAGATCCGGGCCTAGCGGGCTACAATGAGCAGTTCTTC

v_call: TRBV7-6
d_call: .
clone_size: once
j_call: TRBJ1-2
cdr3_aa: CASSLLRDPEQYTF
cdr3_nt: TGTGCCAGCAGCTTACTCCGGGATCCAGAGCAGTACACCTTC

v_call: TRBV20-1
d_call: TRBD2
clone_size: .
j_call: TRBJ2-1
cdr3_aa: CSARASGLVGNEQFF
cdr3_nt: TGCAGTGCTAGAGCATCGGGACTAGTTGGCAATGAGCAGTTCTTC

v_call: TRBV7-2
d_call: TRBD1
clone_size: .
j_call: TRBJ2-7
cdr3_aa: CASSPRDRGSERYF
cdr3_nt: TGTGCCAGCAGTCCCCGGGACAGGGGATCCGAGCGGTACTTC

v_call: TRBV3-1
d_call: TRBD2
clone_size: .
j_call: TRBJ2-7
cdr3_aa: CASSQLPGLATYEQYF
cdr3_nt: TGTGCCAGCAGCCAATTGCCCGGACTAGCTACCTACGAGCAGTACTTC

v_call: TRBV7-9
d_call: TRBD1
clone_size: .
j_call: TRBJ1-2
cdr3_aa: CASSLVGTGGPDYGYTF
cdr3_nt: TGTGCCAGCAGCTTAGTTGGGACAGGGGGCCCGGACTATGGCTACACCTTC